The 14 T cell receptor beta chains listed next were all sequenced from one sample in a study of T cells in Graves' hyperthyroidism and ophthalmopathy. RNA transcripts provided the source from which TCR beta CDR3 regions were amplified. The HTBI set primed first-round TCR CDR3 RT-PCR. Via MiXCR, TCRdb re-called the multiplex PCR reads, giving one row per CDR3 protein. The table records 400,000 to 500,000 distinct CDR3 sequences, about an eighth of them present only once. The sequenced sample consisted of blood. All receptors derive from a young woman with Graves' hyperthyroidism.

This clonotype occurred many times. The J gene is TRBJ2-3, the V gene TRBV6-1; 9 positions agree with TRBD2. CDR1 MNHNS and CDR2 SASEGT come from the germline V gene. Trimming at V came to 7 bases and at J to 3 bases, leaving 8 bases not matched to a gene. The CDR3 loop spans 15 amino acids. CDR3 coding DNA: TGTGCCAGCACCGCGGGAGGGCCTTGGACAGATACGCAGTATTTT. It yields the protein CASTAGGPWTDTQYF.

This clonotype was observed at least ten times. The V and J genes are TRBV19 and TRBJ2-2; D is uncertain. This CDR3 has 17 amino acids. Trimming stripped 10 bases from V and 1 base from J, with 22 bases between. CDR1 LNHDA and CDR2 SQIVND come from the germline V gene (reference sequence). CDR3 amino acids: CATSHPSGPRNTGELFF. Here the CDR3 DNA reads TGTGCCACCTCCCACCCGTCCGGGCCGAGGAACACCGGGGAGCTGTTTTTT.

This clonotype has a handful of counts. V is TRBV20-1 and J is TRBJ2-2; D possibly corresponds to TRBD2 (6 bases). The V gene's germline CDR1 is DFQATT and CDR2 SNEGSKA (reference sequence). The CDR3 is 20 amino acids. V lost 1 base to trimming and J lost 6 bases, with 30 bases between them. The CDR3, as DNA: TGCAGTGCTAGAGTATACGGGGCAGGAAGCTGGAGGGCCAGATCCGGGGAGCTGTTTTTT. Translation: CSARVYGAGSWRARSGELFF.

This clonotype was counted only a few times. The chain carries TRBV19 and TRBJ1-4, with D possibly TRBD1 on 6 matching bases. CDR3 size: 13 residues. Trimming cost V 8 bases and J 5 bases, with 12 bases left between them. Germline V gives CDR1 LNHDA, CDR2 SQIVND (reference sequence). The DNA of the CDR3 is TGTGCCAGTCACAGGGACACGAATGAAAAACTGTTTTTT. Amino acid sequence: CASHRDTNEKLFF.

The sample holds many counts of this clonotype. CDR3 bases: TGTGCCAGCAGCCTCCAGTTGGGCGGGAGTTCACCCCTCCACTTT. Its translation: CASSLQLGGSSPLHF. This sequence joins TRBV11-2 and TRBJ1-6; D gene unclear. The CDR3 totals 15 residues. Germline values: CDR1 SGHAT, CDR2 FQNNGV. V was clipped by 5 bases and J by 9 bases, with 17 bases between them.

This clonotype showed up just a few times. The chain joins TRBV7-7 to TRBJ2-1; TRBD2 aligns across 11 bases. The CDR3 sequence is 16 residues long. With V trimmed by 2 bases and J by 5 bases, 5 bases remained unmatched. Germline assignment: CDR1 SSHAT and CDR2 FNYEAQ (reference sequence). In nucleotides, the CDR3 is TGTGCCAGCAGCTTATCCGTACTAGCGGGAGACAATGAGCAGTTCTTC. This gives the protein CASSLSVLAGDNEQFF.

Remarks on this clonotype: A single base separates this from a much larger clone, so it may be a read error. V usage is TRBV6-2 or TRBV6-3 and J usage is TRBJ2-1, with D tentatively TRBD1 or TRBD2 (6 bases each). The CDR3 runs 17 residues. With 6 bases removed from V and 3 bases from J, the gap between germline ends came to 21 bases. Looked up from germline, CDR1 is MNHEY and CDR2 is SVGEGT. CDR3 amino acids: CASRGTGTSCGYNEQFF. Here the CDR3 DNA reads TGTGCCAGCAGGGGTACAGGGACTTCCTGCGGCTACAATGAGCAGTTCTTC.

This clonotype was picked up many times. The chain combines TRBV19 with TRBJ1-1; tentative D call: TRBD1 (6 bases). Germline loops: CDR1 LNHDA, CDR2 SQIVND (reference sequence). The V and J ends lost 8 bases and 5 bases respectively, with 21 bases between them. The CDR3 totals 15 residues. CDR3 in DNA: TGTGCCAGTTCCTCGAGCGGGGGCACCCGTACTGAAGCTTTCTTT. It encodes CASSSSGGTRTEAFF.

Concerning this clonotype: This clone may be a read error of a much larger clone one base away. CDR3 region: CPSSPGGMGGYTF. In nucleotides, the CDR3 is TGTCCCAGCAGCCCCGGGGGGATGGGCGGCTACACCTTC. The chain uses TRBV9 and TRBJ1-2; D may be TRBD1 (5 bases). The CDR3 consists of 13 residues. The germline V gene has CDR1 SGDLS and CDR2 YYNGEE.

This clonotype was counted ten times or more. The chain couples TRBV28 to TRBJ2-1; the match to TRBD1 covers 10 bases. V trimming: 5 bases; J trimming: 8 bases; junction bases outside the gene matches: 3. Germline values: CDR1 MDHEN, CDR2 SYDVKM. The CDR3 totals 13 residues. The CDR3 DNA reads TGTGCCAGCAGTCCGACAGGGGGCGATGAGCAGTTCTTC. Translated: CASSPTGGDEQFF.

V usage is TRBV12-3 or TRBV12-4 and J usage is TRBJ2-5; the D gene is possibly TRBD1 (5 bases). The length of the CDR3 is 14 residues. The V and J ends lost 1 base and 5 bases respectively, with 11 bases between them. The DNA of the CDR3 is TGTGCCAGCAGTTTAGAGGCAGGGTGGGAGACCCAGTACTTC. Protein sequence: CASSLEAGWETQYF.

Ten or more counts support this clonotype. The genes are TRBV29-1 and TRBJ2-2, with TRBD1 matching 10 bases. V was clipped by 0 bases and J by 1 base; unmatched bases: 5. CDR3 length: 17 residues. Germline assignment: CDR1 SQVTM and CDR2 ANQGSEA. This CDR3 reads CSVEEAGQGMNTGELFF. CDR3 DNA sequence: TGCAGCGTTGAAGAGGCGGGACAGGGGATGAACACCGGGGAGCTGTTTTTT.

In this sample, this clonotype turned up many times. V usage is TRBV2 and J usage is TRBJ2-1; either TRBD1 or TRBD2 may supply D (6 bases each). This CDR3 region has 16 residues. V dropped 11 bases and J dropped 4 bases, with 24 bases sitting between them. Germline-derived CDR1 and CDR2 are SNHLY and FYNNEI. The CDR3 sequence: CASRFEGGNFYNEQFF. The CDR3 DNA reads TGTGCCTCCCGTTTTGAGGGGGGAAATTTTTACAATGAGCAGTTCTTC.

This clonotype was observed many times. The rearrangement uses TRBV24-1 and TRBJ1-2; D ambiguous. This CDR3 has 14 residues. V was cut by 1 base and J by 8 bases, with 13 bases left in between. Germline values: CDR1 KGHDR, CDR2 SFDVKD. The CDR3 DNA follows: TGTGCCACCAGTGATTTCAGGAGTAAGGAGGGCTACACCTTC. Translation: CATSDFRSKEGYTF.